This T cell receptor beta chain stems from a study of T cells after yellow fever vaccination. There are many counts of this clonotype. Germline V CDR1 and CDR2: MDHEN, SYDVKM. This CDR3 region has 14 residues. The V segment lost 5 bases and the J segment 3 bases; nucleotides outside the gene matches: 7. Each CDR3 protein is one row after TCRdb ran MiXCR on the 5' RACE reads. Of tens of thousands of distinct CDR3 sequences in the sample, about 7.8% were seen once. The chain employs TRBV28 and TRBJ2-7, with 7 nucleotides matching TRBD2. This receptor was obtained from a man younger than 40 who received the YFV17D yellow fever vaccine. This material consisted of CD8+ T cells sorted from PBMCs, taken 15 days after the yellow fever booster vaccination. This CDR3 is CASSPLAENYEQYF. The CDR3 region has the DNA TGTGCCAGCAGTCCCCTAGCGGAGAACTACGAGCAGTACTTC.